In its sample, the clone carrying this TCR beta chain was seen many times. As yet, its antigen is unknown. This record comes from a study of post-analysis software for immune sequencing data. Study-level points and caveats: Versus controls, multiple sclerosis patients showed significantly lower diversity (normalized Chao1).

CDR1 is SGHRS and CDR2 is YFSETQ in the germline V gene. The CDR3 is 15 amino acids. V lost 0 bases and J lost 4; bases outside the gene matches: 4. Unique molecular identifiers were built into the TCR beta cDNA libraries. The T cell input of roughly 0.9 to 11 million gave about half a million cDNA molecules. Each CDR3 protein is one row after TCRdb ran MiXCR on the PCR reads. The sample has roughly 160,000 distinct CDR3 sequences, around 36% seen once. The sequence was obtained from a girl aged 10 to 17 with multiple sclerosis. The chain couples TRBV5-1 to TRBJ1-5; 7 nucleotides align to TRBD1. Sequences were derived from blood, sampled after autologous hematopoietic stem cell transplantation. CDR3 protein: CASSLDGTENQPQHF. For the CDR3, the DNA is TGCGCCAGCAGCTTGGACGGGACAGAAAATCAGCCCCAGCATTTT.